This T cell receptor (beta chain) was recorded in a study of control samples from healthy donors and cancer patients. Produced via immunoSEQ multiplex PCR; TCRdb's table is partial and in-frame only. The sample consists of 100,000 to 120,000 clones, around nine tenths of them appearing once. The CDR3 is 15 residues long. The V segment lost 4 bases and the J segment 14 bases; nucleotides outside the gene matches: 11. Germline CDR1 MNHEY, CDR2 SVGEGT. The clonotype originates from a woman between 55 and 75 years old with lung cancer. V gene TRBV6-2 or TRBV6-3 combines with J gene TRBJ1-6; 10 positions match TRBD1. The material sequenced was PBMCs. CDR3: CASSFHPGTGAALHF. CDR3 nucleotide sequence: TGTGCCAGCAGTTTTCACCCCGGGACAGGGGCGGCCCTCCACTTT.